This entry lists 27 T cell receptor beta chains sequenced from one sample in a study of beta chain features in type 1 diabetes. Sequenced material consisted of expressed TCRB transcripts (all of the isolated RNA was reverse transcribed). Repertoires were generated with immunoSEQ multiplex PCR, while TCRdb's copy carries only in-frame clones and drops some. The sample lists some 44,000 clones, 51% seen once, with approximately 2.1% in the top ten. The sample comprised Tregs from blood. These TCRs come from a woman aged 18-29 years in good health.

V is TRBV4-2 and J is TRBJ2-5, with TRBD2 identical over 11 bases. V was clipped by 5 bases and J by 4 bases; unmatched bases: 9. CDR1 is LGHNA and CDR2 is YNFKEQ in the germline V gene. This CDR3 has 16 amino acids. CDR3: CASSLVGLAVGETQYF. The CDR3 DNA follows: TGTGCCAGCAGCTTGGTGGGACTAGCGGTGGGAGAGACCCAGTACTTC.

The V gene is TRBV27, the J gene TRBJ1-5, with 8 bases lining up with TRBD1. Germline V gene lookup returns CDR1 MNHEY and CDR2 SMNVEV (reference sequence). CDR3 length: 14 residues. Unmatched junction bases numbered 7, after V lost 6 bases and J lost 6 bases. CDR3 in amino acids: CASSPDRVGQPQHF. In nucleotides, the CDR3 is TGTGCCAGCAGCCCGGACAGGGTGGGTCAGCCCCAGCATTTT.

This chain links TRBV11-1 with TRBJ1-1; TRBD1 agrees at 7 bases. CDR1 SGHAT and CDR2 FQDESV come from the germline V gene (reference sequence). CDR3 size: 13 residues. V lost 5 bases and J lost 5; bases outside the gene matches: 5. CDR3 amino acids: CASSRGRQTEAFF. CDR3 nucleotides: TGTGCCAGCAGCAGGGGGCGTCAGACTGAAGCTTTCTTT.

This clone was counted once. The J gene is TRBJ2-3, the V gene TRBV29-1, with D perhaps matching TRBD1 (6 bases). Germline V gene sequence: CDR1 SQVTM, CDR2 ANQGSEA. The length of the CDR3 is 13 residues. V lost 7 bases and J 0 bases, leaving 11 bases between the germline ends. The CDR3 region is CSGGQDSTDTQYF. CDR3 coding DNA: TGCAGCGGGGGACAAGATAGCACAGATACGCAGTATTTT.

This clone has a single count. The chain is built from TRBV6-1 and TRBJ2-7, with 8 bases fitting TRBD2. The germline V gene encodes CDR1 MNHNS and CDR2 SASEGT. The CDR3 is 15 amino acids. The V gene end was trimmed by 7 bases and the J gene end by 6 bases; junction bases not matched to a gene: 14. CDR3: CASISPGLEAGEQYF. The CDR3 coding sequence is TGTGCCAGCATCTCCCCGGGACTAGAAGCCGGCGAGCAGTACTTC.

The chain recombines TRBV29-1 with TRBJ1-2; TRBD1 agrees at 7 bases. Trimming at V came to 4 bases and at J to 0 bases, leaving 2 bases not matched to a gene. CDR1 is SQVTM and CDR2 is ANQGSEA in the germline V gene. This CDR3 is 13 amino acids long. CDR3 amino acids: CSVAGQTNYGYTF. The CDR3 nucleotides read TGCAGCGTTGCGGGACAGACTAACTATGGCTACACCTTC.

The chain employs TRBV19 and TRBJ2-5; D may be TRBD2 (5 bases). The CDR3 runs 16 residues. Germline values: CDR1 LNHDA, CDR2 SQIVND (reference sequence). V was shortened by 1 base and J by 4 bases, with 16 bases between the two germline ends. CDR3 sequence (DNA): TGTGCCAGTAGTATAGGAGGAGGTTCTGGGAGAGAGACCCAGTACTTC. Amino acid sequence: CASSIGGGSGRETQYF.

The genes are TRBV7-2 and TRBJ2-1; maybe TRBD2 (6 bases). This CDR3 has 15 amino acids. Germline values: CDR1 SGHTA, CDR2 FQGNSA. Trimming shortened V by 4 bases and J by 5 bases, and 15 bases separated the two germline ends. The CDR3 DNA sequence: TGTGCCAGCAGCTCCGTTGGGGGGTCTAACAATGAGCAGTTCTTC. Protein product: CASSSVGGSNNEQFF.

V usage is TRBV19 and J usage is TRBJ1-3; possible D gene TRBD1, 5 bases. V lost 4 bases, J lost 0 bases, and 10 bases lay in between. The CDR3 is made up of 15 amino acids. Per germline, CDR1 LNHDA and CDR2 SQIVND (reference sequence). In DNA, the CDR3 is TGTGCCAGTAGTAACCGCCAGGGCTCTGGAAACACCATATATTTT. Amino acids: CASSNRQGSGNTIYF. The full variable domain, its missing parts supplied by reference TRBV19 and TRBJ1-3, is DGGITQSPKYLFRKEGQNVTLSCEQNLNHDAMYWYRQDPGQGLRLIYYSQIVNDFQKGDIAEGYSVSREKKESFPLTVTSAQKNPTAFYLCASSNRQGSGNTIYFGEGSWLTVV.

This clone has more than one count but fewer than ten. This chain connects TRBV29-1 to TRBJ2-7; 7 nucleotides line up with TRBD1. CDR1 and CDR2 from the germline V gene are SQVTM and ANQGSEA. The CDR3 runs to 12 residues. Losses at the gene ends were 7 bases for V and 7 bases for J; bases not matched to a gene: 10. The CDR3 DNA reads as TGCAGCGCCCTCGACAGGGCTTGGGAGCAGTACTTC. It is translated as CSALDRAWEQYF.

This sequence joins TRBV29-1 and TRBJ2-5, with D perhaps matching TRBD2 (5 bases). The J call could be wrong; TRBJ2-7 is a better fit for the DNA end. The germline V gene encodes CDR1 SQVTM and CDR2 ANQGSEA. This CDR3 has 12 residues. CDR3 loop: CSVEGTSYEQYF. The CDR3 region has the DNA TGCAGCGTTGAAGGGACTTCTTACGAGCAGTACTTC.

The chain is built from TRBV4-3 and TRBJ2-3, with D possibly matching TRBD2 (5 bases). The CDR3 sequence is 13 residues long. Trimming removed 0 bases from V and 8 bases from J, with 9 bases in between. CDR1 LGHNA and CDR2 YSLEER come from the germline V gene. The CDR3 DNA reads TGCGCCAGCAGCCAAGAACTAGATGGTACGCAGTATTTT. It is translated as CASSQELDGTQYF.

This sequence joins TRBV7-9 and TRBJ1-2, with D possibly being TRBD1 (6 bases). With 6 bases removed from V and 0 bases from J, the gap between germline ends came to 14 bases. This CDR3 comprises 15 residues. Germline lookup yields CDR1 SEHNR and CDR2 FQNEAQ (reference sequence). This CDR3 is CASSRGRGSNYGYTF. CDR3 DNA: TGTGCCAGCAGTCGAGGCAGGGGATCTAACTATGGCTACACCTTC.

V and J are TRBV6-5 and TRBJ1-3, with D possibly being TRBD1 (5 bases). The V end was cut by 5 bases, the J end by 0 bases, with 11 bases between. The CDR3 extends over 15 amino acids. Germline V lookup: CDR1 MNHEY, CDR2 SVGAGI. Written as DNA, the CDR3 is TGTGCCAGCAGTGGAGGGGCAGTCTCTGGAAACACCATATATTTT. Translating it yields CASSGGAVSGNTIYF.

The genes are TRBV11-2 and TRBJ2-7; D not resolved. V lost 3 bases and J 6 bases, leaving 3 bases between the germline ends. The CDR3 is 10 residues long. CDR1 is SGHAT, CDR2 FQNNGV, per germline. The CDR3 bases are TGTGCCAGCAGCTTCTCCGAGCAGTACTTC. Translated, it gives CASSFSEQYF.

A remark on this clone: This CDR3 is also generated by other DNA sequences in the sample. The DNA for the CDR3 is TGTGCCAGCAGCTTGGGACTAGCGGGATACAATGAGCAGTTCTTC. It specifies CASSLGLAGYNEQFF. The chain couples TRBV7-2 to TRBJ2-1, with 13 bases that match TRBD2. The germline CDR1 and CDR2 sequences are SGHTA and FQGNSA. This CDR3 comprises 15 residues. V was clipped by 3 bases and J by 4 bases; unmatched bases: 0.

This clone appeared a few times. The chain recombines TRBV29-1 with TRBJ2-5, with D perhaps TRBD1 (6 bases). Germline CDR1 SQVTM, CDR2 ANQGSEA. This CDR3 has 14 amino acids. V gave up 6 bases and J gave up 4 bases, with 18 bases separating them. The chain's CDR3 is CSVYNNREGETQYF. CDR3 DNA sequence: TGCAGCGTATATAACAACAGGGAAGGAGAGACCCAGTACTTC.

V gene TRBV6-5 combines with J gene TRBJ1-6, with D unclear. CDR1 is MNHEY and CDR2 is SVGAGI in the germline V gene. The CDR3 runs 14 residues. Trimming left V 0 bases short and J 14 bases short, with 14 bases between. The DNA of the CDR3 is TGTGCCAGCAGTTACTCATCCTCAACGGGGACCCTCCACTTT. Its translation is CASSYSSSTGTLHF.

V gene TRBV12-5 combines with J gene TRBJ1-5, with TRBD1 matching 7 bases. V dropped 1 base and J dropped 4; count of bases not matched to a gene: 7. CDR3 length: 16 residues. Germline V lookup: CDR1 LGHNT, CDR2 FRNRAP. CDR3 sequence: CASGLDQGDGNQPQHF. As DNA, the CDR3 is TGTGCTAGTGGTTTGGACCAGGGGGATGGGAATCAGCCCCAGCATTTT.

This clone was observed a handful of times. The V call is TRBV5-1, the J call TRBJ2-1; 7 bases align to TRBD2. In germline, CDR1 is SGHRS, CDR2 YFSETQ. Unmatched junction bases numbered 5, after V lost 6 bases and J lost 2 bases. The CDR3 contains 14 residues. CDR3 DNA: TGCGCCAGCAATTGGGAGGGGACCTACAATGAGCAGTTCTTC. Protein: CASNWEGTYNEQFF.

As DNA, the CDR3 is TGTGCCAGCAGCTTAATCGCGCATAGCTCCTACGAGCAGTACTTC. This encodes CASSLIAHSSYEQYF. This sequence joins TRBV7-8 and TRBJ2-7, with unresolved D. Germline V lookup: CDR1 SGHVS, CDR2 FQNEAQ. This CDR3 has 15 amino acids. V lost 2 bases to trimming and J lost 0 bases, with 11 bases between them. Combining the CDR3 with reference TRBV7-8 and TRBJ2-7 gives the whole variable domain GAGVSQSPRYKVAKRGQDVALRCDPISGHVSLFWYQQALGQGPEFLTYFQNEAQLDKSGLPSDRFFAERPEGSVSTLKIQRTQQEDSAVYLCASSLIAHSSYEQYFGPGTRLTVT.

The genes are TRBV5-4 and TRBJ2-1; TRBD2 matches 9 bases. The CDR3 is 14 amino acids. J gave up 5 bases and V 4 bases, and 4 bases lay outside the gene matches. CDR1 is SGHNT, CDR2 YYREEE, per germline (reference sequence). The chain's CDR3 is CASSPRLADNEQFF. Here the CDR3 DNA reads TGTGCCAGCAGCCCCAGACTAGCGGACAATGAGCAGTTCTTC.

This clone has a single count. This chain uses TRBV7-2 with TRBJ2-5, with 11 bases fitting TRBD2. CDR1 SGHTA and CDR2 FQGNSA come from the germline V gene. CDR3 length equals 18 residues. V lost 2 bases, J lost 6 bases, and 14 bases stayed unmatched. CDR3 nucleotide sequence: TGTGCCAGCAGCTTACAAGAAATAGCGGGAGGGAATGGGAAGACCCAGTACTTC. This codes for CASSLQEIAGGNGKTQYF.

This clone has only a few counts. V usage is TRBV30 and J usage is TRBJ2-7, with 9 positions matching TRBD1. With 8 bases clipped from V and 5 bases from J, the junction kept 13 bases outside the gene matches. CDR1 is GTSNPN and CDR2 is SVGIG in the germline V gene (reference sequence). The CDR3 spans 14 residues. The CDR3 DNA reads TGTGCCGGTGCACCGGGACAGGGCCCCAACGAGCAGTACTTC. Translated: CAGAPGQGPNEQYF.

This clone was detected only a few times. The chain uses TRBV5-6 and TRBJ2-4, with TRBD1 identical over 7 bases. Germline CDR1 SGHDT, CDR2 YYEEEE. V shed 4 bases and J 0 bases; nucleotides not matched to a gene: 13. The CDR3 has 18 amino acids. CDR3 nucleotides: TGTGCCAGCAGCCGCCTTACGGGACAGCCACTAGCCAAAAACATTCAGTACTTC. Translated, it gives CASSRLTGQPLAKNIQYF. Complete variable domain (other parts from reference TRBV5-6 and TRBJ2-4): DAGVTQSPTHLIKTRGQQVTLRCSPKSGHDTVSWYQQALGQGPQFIFQYYEEEERQRGNFPDRFSGHQFPNYSSELNVNALLLGDSALYLCASSRLTGQPLAKNIQYFGAGTRLSVL.

J is TRBJ1-3 and V is TRBV7-2; the D gene is possibly TRBD1 (6 bases). The CDR3 covers 16 residues. The germline gives CDR1 SGHTA, CDR2 FQGNSA. V lost 4 bases to trimming and J lost 7 bases, with 20 bases between them. The CDR3 loop is CASSSYSGVVGNTIYF. The CDR3, as DNA: TGTGCCAGCAGCTCCTATTCAGGGGTAGTAGGCAACACCATATATTTT.

The chain recombines TRBV7-2 with TRBJ1-2; D remains unclear. Germline CDR1 reads SGHTA; CDR2 reads FQGNSA. Trimming took 3 bases from V and 6 from J, leaving 8 bases between them. The length of the CDR3 is 12 residues. This CDR3 reads CASSFLSDGYTF. DNA of the CDR3: TGTGCCAGCAGCTTTCTTTCCGATGGCTACACCTTC.